These 15 T cell receptor beta chains came from one sample sequenced in a study of T cell responses to AZD1222 COVID-19 vaccine. Profiling relied on immunoSEQ multiplex PCR, and the TCRdb table lists in-frame clones only, not all of them. The sample holds 80,000 to 100,000 clones, around 89% seen once. The source material was peripheral blood, sampled on day 0 of AZD1222 vaccination. These receptors were taken from an adult in good health.

This clone appeared a single time. The CDR3 DNA follows: TGTGCCAGCAGCTTAAACCCGGGACTAGCGGGAGTTTACAATGAGCAGTTCTTC. This translates into CASSLNPGLAGVYNEQFF. The chain carries TRBV7-9 and TRBJ2-1, with TRBD2 matching 14 bases. Trimming took 2 bases from V and 4 from J; bases not matched to a gene: 7. Germline lookup yields CDR1 SEHNR and CDR2 FQNEAQ (reference sequence). There are 18 residues in the CDR3.

The rearrangement joins TRBV27 to TRBJ1-3; D is possibly TRBD1 (5 bases). Per the germline V gene, CDR1 is MNHEY and CDR2 is SMNVEV (reference sequence). This CDR3 is 15 amino acids long. V lost 6 bases and J 0 bases, leaving 12 bases between the germline ends. The DNA for the CDR3 is TGTGCCAGCAGGGGGGACGGAACCTCTGGAAACACCATATATTTT. It yields the protein CASRGDGTSGNTIYF.

The V gene is TRBV7-2, the J gene TRBJ1-3; no clear D gene. V was shortened by 3 bases and J by 0 bases, with 6 bases between the two germline ends. The CDR3 runs 14 residues. Germline V CDR1 and CDR2: SGHTA, FQGNSA. In DNA form, the CDR3 reads TGTGCCAGCAGCTTGGCGCTCTCTGGAAACACCATATATTTT. Its translation: CASSLALSGNTIYF.

The chain combines TRBV7-9 with TRBJ2-1; TRBD2 is a possible D gene (7 bases). Trimming removed 3 bases from V and 5 bases from J, with 14 bases in between. The CDR3 length is 15 residues. Germline V lookup: CDR1 SEHNR, CDR2 FQNEAQ (reference sequence). This chain's CDR3 is CASSFGGPTHNEQFF. CDR3 nucleotides: TGTGCCAGCAGCTTCGGGGGGCCAACGCACAATGAGCAGTTCTTC.

In its sample, this clone was seen once. CDR3 loop: CASSIGTHQETQYF. DNA for the CDR3: TGTGCCAGCAGCATCGGGACACACCAAGAGACCCAGTACTTC. The rearrangement links TRBV7-3 to TRBJ2-5; the D gene is possibly TRBD1 (6 bases). The CDR3 has 14 residues. V was trimmed by 5 bases and J by 0 bases, leaving 10 bases between them. The germline gives CDR1 SGHTA, CDR2 FQGTGA.

The chain recombines TRBV20-1 with TRBJ2-7; TRBD1 matches 7 bases. Germline CDR1 DFQATT, CDR2 SNEGSKA (reference sequence). The CDR3 length is 14 residues. J lost 3 bases, V lost 3 bases, and 8 bases had no gene match. CDR3 amino acids: CSASKGALIYEQYF. CDR3 DNA: TGCAGTGCTAGTAAGGGGGCATTAATCTACGAGCAGTACTTC.

The CDR3 DNA reads TGTGCCAGCAGCTTGGGGAAGGGGCCTGGAAACACCATATATTTT. This translates into CASSLGKGPGNTIYF. This sequence joins TRBV5-5 and TRBJ1-3; possibly TRBD1 for D (5 bases). Germline CDR1 and CDR2: SGHKS and YYEKEE (reference sequence). This CDR3 has 15 residues. V was cut by 0 bases and J by 2 bases, with 9 bases left in between.

The chain employs TRBV24-1 and TRBJ1-5; D remains unclear. The CDR3 contains 15 residues. CDR1 and CDR2 from the germline V gene are KGHDR and SFDVKD. V was cut by 8 bases and J by 0 bases, with 13 bases left in between. DNA for the CDR3: TGTGCCACCATGAAAACGGGCTATAGCAATCAGCCCCAGCATTTT. The encoded protein is CATMKTGYSNQPQHF.

V is TRBV5-4 and J is TRBJ2-7; a possible D gene is TRBD1 (6 bases). V gave up 5 bases and J gave up 2 bases, with 17 bases separating them. CDR3 size: 15 residues. CDR1 is SGHNT and CDR2 is YYREEE in the germline V gene (reference sequence). CDR3 loop: CASSPGDSPPYEQYF. DNA for the CDR3: TGTGCCAGCAGTCCAGGGGATTCCCCTCCCTACGAGCAGTACTTC.

The chain is built from TRBV5-6 and TRBJ1-2, with TRBD1 as a possible D gene (5 bases). Trimming left V 3 bases short and J 2 bases short, with 8 bases between. This CDR3 spans 13 amino acids. The germline gives CDR1 SGHDT, CDR2 YYEEEE. CDR3 sequence reads: CASSSGRNYGYTF. For the CDR3, the DNA is TGTGCCAGCAGCTCGGGACGGAACTATGGCTACACCTTC.

This clone was counted only a few times. This sequence joins TRBV30 and TRBJ1-5; TRBD1 matches at 8 bases. The CDR3 totals 12 residues. Germline V gene lookup returns CDR1 GTSNPN and CDR2 SVGIG (reference sequence). J lost 7 bases, V lost 7 bases, and 6 bases had no gene match. CDR3 sequence (DNA): TGTGCCTCGGGACAGGCTAACCAGCCCCAGCATTTT. Encoded protein: CASGQANQPQHF.

V and J are TRBV19 and TRBJ1-2, with D hard to call. V shed 3 bases and J shed 4 bases, with 9 bases lying between them. Germline V lookup: CDR1 LNHDA, CDR2 SQIVND (reference sequence). The CDR3 is made up of 13 amino acids. The CDR3 nucleotides read TGTGCCAGTAGTATTTTGGAATCCTATGGCTACACCTTC. Translated, it gives CASSILESYGYTF.

The CDR3 nucleotides read TGTGCCAGCAGCCCTGATCCGGGACAGTCACACTCTGGGGCCAACGTCCTGACTTTC. Amino acid sequence: CASSPDPGQSHSGANVLTF. V gene TRBV7-9 combines with J gene TRBJ2-6, with 7 nucleotides matching TRBD1. CDR1 and CDR2 (germline): SEHNR, FQNEAQ (reference sequence). This CDR3 has 19 residues. J was trimmed by 0 bases and V by 5 bases; bases with no gene match: 13.

The gene calls are TRBV28 and TRBJ1-4; D is uncertain. Germline V gives CDR1 MDHEN, CDR2 SYDVKM. This CDR3 comprises 12 residues. The V gene lost 4 bases and the J gene lost 8 bases, with 8 bases spanning the gap. CDR3 DNA sequence: TGTGCCAGCAGTTCCGGAGGGGAAAAACTGTTTTTT. Its translation: CASSSGGEKLFF. Using reference TRBV28 and TRBJ1-4 for the parts outside the CDR3, the full variable domain is DVKVTQSSRYLVKRTGEKVFLECVQDMDHENMFWYRQDPGLGLRLIYFSYDVKMKEKGDIPEGYSVSREKKERFSLILESASTNQTSMYLCASSSGGEKLFFGSGTQLSVL.

The genes are TRBV5-1 and TRBJ2-7, with a tentative D call TRBD2 (6 bases). V was trimmed by 8 bases and J by 2 bases, leaving 17 bases between them. Per germline, CDR1 SGHRS and CDR2 YFSETQ. This CDR3 has 14 amino acids. This CDR3 reads CASRGTLATYEQYF. In DNA, the CDR3 is TGCGCCAGTCGGGGGACGTTGGCTACCTACGAGCAGTACTTC.